Below, 15 T cell receptor beta chains from the same sample are listed, as sequenced in a study of blood T cell repertoires in COVID-19. Profiling relied on immunoSEQ multiplex PCR, and the TCRdb table lists in-frame clones only, not all of them. The table records about 150,000 clones, around 87% of them present only once. Input material: peripheral blood. All receptors derive from a man in his 60s with COVID-19, enrolled during active disease.

The rearrangement links TRBV14 to TRBJ2-7; D may be TRBD1 (6 bases). CDR3 length: 16 residues. Per germline, CDR1 SGHDN and CDR2 FVKESK. V was trimmed by 0 bases and J by 3 bases, leaving 15 bases between them. The CDR3 bases are TGTGCCAGCAGCCAAGATGAAGAAAGGGGGAACTACGAGCAGTACTTC. It is translated as CASSQDEERGNYEQYF.

J is TRBJ2-1 and V is TRBV7-9; D might be TRBD2 (5 bases). From germline, CDR1 is SEHNR and CDR2 FQNEAQ (reference sequence). V lost 0 bases to trimming and J lost 5 bases, with 14 bases between them. The CDR3 is 16 residues long. This CDR3 reads CASSLAGIALDNEQFF. The CDR3 DNA reads TGTGCCAGCAGCTTAGCGGGGATAGCACTAGACAATGAGCAGTTCTTC.

V and J are TRBV7-3 and TRBJ2-1, with 10 bases that match TRBD2. The junction had 5 bases not matched to a gene; V was cut back by 3 bases and J by 9 bases. The CDR3 is made up of 14 amino acids. Germline V gene data show CDR1 as SGHTA and CDR2 as FQGTGA. CDR3 loop: CASSFASGGFEQFF. The CDR3 nucleotides are TGTGCCAGCAGCTTCGCTAGCGGGGGTTTTGAGCAGTTCTTC.

The chain couples TRBV7-3 to TRBJ2-1; no firm D call. The germline V and J ends were trimmed by 5 bases and 9 bases, with 11 bases remaining between them. Germline V gene sequence: CDR1 SGHTA, CDR2 FQGTGA. This CDR3 spans 12 amino acids. The CDR3 region is CASSATMGEQFF. CDR3 DNA sequence: TGTGCCAGCAGCGCCACTATGGGTGAGCAGTTCTTC.

V usage is TRBV4-1 and J usage is TRBJ1-5; D not certain. The CDR3 is 14 amino acids. Per the germline V gene, CDR1 is MGHRA and CDR2 is YSYEKL. Deletions cut 1 base from V and 4 bases from J, with 8 bases between. This CDR3 reads CASSQAGGNQPQHF. The CDR3 DNA reads as TGCGCCAGCAGCCAAGCCGGCGGGAATCAGCCCCAGCATTTT.

The gene calls are TRBV7-9 and TRBJ2-2, with TRBD2 identical over 9 bases. The junction had 4 bases not matched to a gene; V was cut back by 7 bases and J by 1 base. This CDR3 has 15 amino acids. Germline values: CDR1 SEHNR, CDR2 FQNEAQ (reference sequence). In DNA form, the CDR3 reads TGTGCCAGCATCGTTAGCGGGGGGAACACCGGGGAGCTGTTTTTT. This codes for CASIVSGGNTGELFF.

The gene calls are TRBV7-9 and TRBJ1-2, with D possibly matching TRBD1 (6 bases). Per germline, CDR1 SEHNR and CDR2 FQNEAQ (reference sequence). The V and J ends lost 5 bases and 3 bases respectively, with 13 bases between them. CDR3 length: 14 residues. CDR3 sequence reads: CASSATGTHYGYTF. The CDR3 nucleotides are TGTGCCAGCAGCGCCACAGGGACCCACTATGGCTACACCTTC. The whole variable domain, filled in from reference TRBV7-9 and TRBJ1-2, reads DTGVSQNPRHKITKRGQNVTFRCDPISEHNRLYWYRQTLGQGPEFLTYFQNEAQLEKSRLLSDRFSAERPKGSFSTLEIQRTEQGDSAMYLCASSATGTHYGYTFGSGTRLTVV.

The chain employs TRBV4-2 and TRBJ1-2, with 10 bases aligning to TRBD1. V lost 1 base, J lost 5 bases, and 7 bases stayed unmatched. The CDR3 totals 16 residues. Per germline, CDR1 LGHNA and CDR2 YNFKEQ. CDR3: CASSQGQGAFGYGYTF. The CDR3 nucleotides are TGTGCCAGCAGCCAAGGACAGGGGGCTTTCGGATATGGCTACACCTTC.

The CDR3 DNA follows: TGTGCCAGCAGCTTGACAGGGGGCAGCTCCTACGAGCAGTACTTC. This gives the protein CASSLTGGSSYEQYF. V gene TRBV7-9 combines with J gene TRBJ2-7, with TRBD1 matching 10 bases. The CDR3 contains 15 residues. Trimming cost V 3 bases and J 0 bases; bases outside gene matches: 2. CDR1 is SEHNR and CDR2 is FQNEAQ in the germline V gene (reference sequence).

The chain couples TRBV28 to TRBJ1-3; D may be TRBD1 (5 bases). The CDR3 loop spans 15 amino acids. Germline assignment: CDR1 MDHEN and CDR2 SYDVKM. The V gene lost 8 bases and the J gene lost 4 bases, with 18 bases spanning the gap. CDR3: CASGDAGIQGNTIYF. The CDR3 DNA sequence: TGTGCCAGCGGAGATGCAGGGATTCAAGGAAACACCATATATTTT.

This clone was counted once. CDR3 coding DNA: TGTGCCAGCAGCTCGGGACAGGGACAATATAACGAGCAGTACTTC. Its protein is CASSSGQGQYNEQYF. The chain combines TRBV5-5 with TRBJ2-7; 9 nucleotides match TRBD1. V lost 3 bases to trimming and J lost 5 bases; unmatched junction nucleotides: 9. The CDR3 is 15 amino acids. Germline V gene lookup returns CDR1 SGHKS and CDR2 YYEKEE (reference sequence). Drawing the rest from reference TRBV5-5 and TRBJ2-7, the complete variable domain is DAGVTQSPTHLIKTRGQQVTLRCSPISGHKSVSWYQQVLGQGPQFIFQYYEKEERGRGNFPDRFSARQFPNYSSELNVNALLLGDSALYLCASSSGQGQYNEQYFGPGTRLTVT.

The chain couples TRBV19 to TRBJ2-4, with unresolved D. The CDR3 sequence is 14 residues long. Trimming took 3 bases from V and 2 from J, leaving 8 bases between them. Per the germline V gene, CDR1 is LNHDA and CDR2 is SQIVND (reference sequence). The CDR3 region has the DNA TGTGCCAGTAGTATTGAGCAATCCAAAAACATTCAGTACTTC. Translated: CASSIEQSKNIQYF.

This chain joins TRBV7-2 and TRBJ1-3; D is possibly TRBD1 (6 bases). The CDR3 length is 14 residues. Trimming took 3 bases from V and 4 from J, leaving 10 bases between them. From germline, CDR1 is SGHTA and CDR2 FQGNSA. In DNA, the CDR3 is TGTGCCAGCAGCTTCCAACAGGGAGGAAACACCATATATTTT. This sequence encodes CASSFQQGGNTIYF. The variable domain in full, completed from reference TRBV7-2 and TRBJ1-3, reads GAGVSQSPSNKVTEKGKDVELRCDPISGHTALYWYRQSLGQGLEFLIYFQGNSAPDKSGLPSDRFSAERTGGSVSTLTIQRTQQEDSAVYLCASSFQQGGNTIYFGEGSWLTVV.

The rearrangement joins TRBV6-5 to TRBJ2-1, with a possible D match to TRBD2 (6 bases). CDR1 is MNHEY, CDR2 SVGAGI, per germline. This CDR3 comprises 14 residues. Trimming shortened V by 6 bases and J by 8 bases, and 17 bases separated the two germline ends. This CDR3 is CASSITGTLHEQFF. CDR3 nucleotides: TGTGCCAGCAGCATCACCGGGACTTTACATGAGCAGTTCTTC.

The chain carries TRBV7-9 and TRBJ1-2; D is unclear. Germline lookup yields CDR1 SEHNR and CDR2 FQNEAQ (reference sequence). The CDR3 loop spans 13 amino acids. The ends were cut back, 5 bases at V and 8 bases at J, with 15 bases in the middle. The CDR3 reads CASSPGAVEGYTF. For the CDR3, the DNA is TGTGCCAGCAGCCCAGGAGCGGTGGAAGGCTACACCTTC.